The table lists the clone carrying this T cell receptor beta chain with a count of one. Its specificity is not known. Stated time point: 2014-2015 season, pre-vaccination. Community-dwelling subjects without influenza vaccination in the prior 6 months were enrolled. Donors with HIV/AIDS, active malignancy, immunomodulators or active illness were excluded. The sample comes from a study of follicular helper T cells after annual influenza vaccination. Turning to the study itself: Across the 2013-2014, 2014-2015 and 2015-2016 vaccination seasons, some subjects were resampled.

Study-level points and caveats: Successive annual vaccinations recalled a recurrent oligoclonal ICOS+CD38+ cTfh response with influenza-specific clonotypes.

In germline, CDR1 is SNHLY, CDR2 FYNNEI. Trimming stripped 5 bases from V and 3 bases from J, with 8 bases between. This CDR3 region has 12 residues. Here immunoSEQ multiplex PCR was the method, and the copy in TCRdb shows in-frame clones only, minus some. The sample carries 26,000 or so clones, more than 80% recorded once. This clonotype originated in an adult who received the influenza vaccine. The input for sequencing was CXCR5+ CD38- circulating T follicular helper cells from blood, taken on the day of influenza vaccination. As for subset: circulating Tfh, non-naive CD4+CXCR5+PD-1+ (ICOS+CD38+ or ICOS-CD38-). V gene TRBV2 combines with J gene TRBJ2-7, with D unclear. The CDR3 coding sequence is TGTGCCAGCAGTTCAGACTTCTACGAGCAGTACTTC. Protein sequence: CASSSDFYEQYF.